A single sample is the source of the 24 T cell receptor beta chains below, sequenced in a study of blood T cell repertoires in COVID-19. Here immunoSEQ multiplex PCR was the method, and the copy in TCRdb shows in-frame clones only, minus some. The sample includes hundreds of thousands of clones, about nine tenths seen only once; the top ten take less than 7.5%. The specimen sequenced was peripheral blood. These receptors came from a man in his sixties who had recovered from COVID-19.

The chain employs TRBV4-3 and TRBJ2-3; D is possibly TRBD2 (5 bases). V was cut by 0 bases and J by 0 bases, with 13 bases left in between. Per the germline V gene, CDR1 is LGHNA and CDR2 is YSLEER. The CDR3 sequence is 17 residues long. The CDR3 sequence: CASSQEVAFSSTDTQYF. The CDR3, as DNA: TGCGCCAGCAGCCAAGAAGTAGCGTTCTCTAGCACAGATACGCAGTATTTT.

The genes are TRBV5-1 and TRBJ1-2; 8 positions match TRBD1. Germline trimming cut 3 bases from V and 3 bases from J; bases unmatched to any gene: 10. The CDR3 runs 16 residues. Germline V lookup: CDR1 SGHRS, CDR2 YFSETQ. The CDR3 protein is CASSYHPQGADYGYTF. DNA for the CDR3: TGCGCCAGCAGCTACCACCCCCAGGGGGCCGACTATGGCTACACCTTC.

The rearrangement uses TRBV6-5 and TRBJ1-2; D is perhaps TRBD1 (5 bases). Germline assignment: CDR1 MNHEY and CDR2 SVGAGI. The V and J ends lost 0 bases and 4 bases respectively, with 12 bases between them. CDR3 length: 15 amino acids. The CDR3 loop is CASSYSSGGTYGYTF. In nucleotides, the CDR3 is TGTGCCAGCAGTTACTCATCCGGGGGTACCTATGGCTACACCTTC.

The chain couples TRBV6-1 to TRBJ1-1, with D unresolved. Deletions cut 2 bases from V and 1 base from J, with 11 bases between. Germline V gene data show CDR1 as MNHNS and CDR2 as SASEGT. The CDR3 consists of 15 residues. CDR3 DNA: TGTGCCAGCAGTGAATGGGCAGTATCGAACACTGAAGCTTTCTTT. Translation gives CASSEWAVSNTEAFF.

Written as DNA, the CDR3 is TGTGCCAGCAGTCGTCCGGGGGAAAGGACCTACACCTTC. It specifies CASSRPGERTYTF. This chain joins TRBV12-3 or TRBV12-4 and TRBJ1-2; D is possibly TRBD1 (5 bases). Deletions cut 5 bases from V and 10 bases from J, with 17 bases between. The CDR3 sequence is 13 residues long.

The chain has TRBV4-2 and TRBJ2-1; TRBD2 matches at 8 bases. V shed 1 base and J 6 bases; nucleotides not matched to a gene: 8. Germline assignment: CDR1 LGHNA and CDR2 YNFKEQ. This CDR3 spans 16 amino acids. The CDR3 loop reads CASSQVQRELINEQFF. In nucleotides, the CDR3 is TGTGCCAGCAGCCAAGTCCAGCGGGAGTTAATCAATGAGCAGTTCTTC.

The V call is TRBV19, the J call TRBJ2-1; TRBD2 aligns across 12 bases. Germline V gene lookup returns CDR1 LNHDA and CDR2 SQIVND (reference sequence). The ends lost 3 bases at V and 4 bases at J; junction bases unmatched: 4. This CDR3 region has 16 residues. CDR3 protein: CASSIRTSGVYNEQFF. The CDR3 nucleotides read TGTGCCAGTAGTATTCGGACTAGCGGGGTGTACAATGAGCAGTTCTTC.

The chain has TRBV4-2 and TRBJ1-4; D is uncertain. CDR3 length equals 12 residues. CDR1 is LGHNA and CDR2 is YNFKEQ in the germline V gene. Trimming shortened V by 5 bases and J by 8 bases, and 9 bases separated the two germline ends. CDR3 coding DNA: TGTGCCAGCAGCGACGACTCGGAAAAACTGTTTTTT. Amino acids: CASSDDSEKLFF.

In its sample, this clone was seen once. The chain combines TRBV18 with TRBJ2-2, with D possibly TRBD2 on 6 matching bases. CDR1 is KGHSH, CDR2 LQKENI, per germline. Trimming took off 6 bases at V and 6 bases at J, with 14 bases between the two ends. The CDR3 contains 14 residues. Written as DNA, the CDR3 is TGTGCCAGCTCGCCGGGACTGAGCTCCGGGGAGCTGTTTTTT. Translating it yields CASSPGLSSGELFF. The full variable domain, rest sourced from reference TRBV18 and TRBJ2-2, is NAGVMQNPRHLVRRRGQEARLRCSPMKGHSHVYWYRQLPEEGLKFMVYLQKENIIDESGMPKERFSAEFPKEGPSILRIQQVVRGDSAAYFCASSPGLSSGELFFGEGSRLTVL.

The J gene is TRBJ1-4, the V gene TRBV30; 7 positions agree with TRBD1. Germline values: CDR1 GTSNPN, CDR2 SVGIG (reference sequence). This CDR3 has 18 amino acids. With V trimmed by 1 base and J by 8 bases, 19 bases remained unmatched. CDR3 sequence reads: CAWSGPRGRVLLEEKLFF. The CDR3 DNA follows: TGTGCCTGGAGTGGGCCAAGGGGGCGCGTCCTCCTTGAGGAAAAACTGTTTTTT.

The CDR3 nucleotides are TGTGCCAGCAGCCAAGTGTCTGATACGCAGTATTTT. Translated: CASSQVSDTQYF. The rearrangement joins TRBV4-2 to TRBJ2-3; D is unclear. V lost 1 base, J lost 6 bases, and 5 bases lay in between. The CDR3 covers 12 residues. Germline V gene lookup returns CDR1 LGHNA and CDR2 YNFKEQ.

The gene calls are TRBV19 and TRBJ1-5; the D gene is possibly TRBD1 (6 bases). Trimming stripped 4 bases from V and 0 bases from J, with 13 bases between. This CDR3 region has 16 residues. Germline lookup yields CDR1 LNHDA and CDR2 SQIVND (reference sequence). The CDR3 DNA reads as TGTGCCAGTAGTAGCGGACAGCCAAATAGCAATCAGCCCCAGCATTTT. Encoded protein: CASSSGQPNSNQPQHF.

The V and J genes are TRBV7-8 and TRBJ2-1; no clear D. Trimming removed 5 bases at V and 7 bases at J, with 9 bases between. The CDR3 loop spans 12 amino acids. From germline, CDR1 is SGHVS and CDR2 FQNEAQ. CDR3 DNA: TGTGCCAGCAGCCCTAGGTGGAATGAGCAGTTCTTC. It codes for CASSPRWNEQFF. Based on the CDR3 plus reference TRBV7-8 and TRBJ2-1, the full variable domain is GAGVSQSPRYKVAKRGQDVALRCDPISGHVSLFWYQQALGQGPEFLTYFQNEAQLDKSGLPSDRFFAERPEGSVSTLKIQRTQQEDSAVYLCASSPRWNEQFFGPGTRLTVL.

This clone was seen a single time. This chain links TRBV18 with TRBJ1-1; 9 nucleotides agree with TRBD1. The CDR3 runs 15 residues. Trimming at V came to 3 bases and at J to 4 bases, leaving 6 bases not matched to a gene. The germline V gene has CDR1 KGHSH and CDR2 LQKENI. This CDR3 is CASSPGTGFFTEAFF. DNA for the CDR3: TGTGCCAGCTCACCTGGGACAGGGTTCTTCACTGAAGCTTTCTTT.

The chain combines TRBV19 with TRBJ1-6; the match to TRBD1 covers 7 bases. The CDR3 is 15 residues long. Germline V CDR1 and CDR2: LNHDA, SQIVND (reference sequence). After removal of 3 bases from V and 7 bases from J, the junction contained 6 bases not matched to a gene. In nucleotides, the CDR3 is TGTGCCAGTAGTATCACAGGGGTGAAGAATTCACCCCTCCACTTT. It yields the protein CASSITGVKNSPLHF.

The V and J genes are TRBV5-1 and TRBJ2-1; 7 nucleotides match TRBD2. The CDR3 has 16 residues. V lost 0 bases to trimming and J lost 2 bases; unmatched junction nucleotides: 5. Germline loops: CDR1 SGHRS, CDR2 YFSETQ. DNA of the CDR3: TGCGCCAGCAGCTTGGGGGAGGGGACGGCCTACAATGAGCAGTTCTTC. Protein product: CASSLGEGTAYNEQFF.

V is TRBV11-3 and J is TRBJ2-3; possibly TRBD2 for D (6 bases). Germline assignment: CDR1 SGHNT and CDR2 YENEEA. CDR3 size: 12 residues. V dropped 0 bases and J dropped 9 bases, with 7 bases sitting between them. This CDR3 is CASSLDRGTQYF. CDR3 nucleotide sequence: TGTGCCAGCAGCTTAGATCGGGGGACGCAGTATTTT.

The chain employs TRBV6-5 and TRBJ1-2; 10 nucleotides line up with TRBD1. The CDR3 has 15 residues. V was pared by 0 bases and J by 8 bases, with 6 bases of the junction left unmatched. Germline-derived CDR1 and CDR2 are MNHEY and SVGAGI. The CDR3 here is CASSYSGTGVDGYTF. The CDR3 DNA reads as TGTGCCAGCAGTTACTCGGGGACAGGGGTAGACGGCTACACCTTC.

The gene calls are TRBV15 and TRBJ2-3; D is unclear. Trimming shortened V by 2 bases and J by 0 bases, and 6 bases separated the two germline ends. CDR1 is LNHNV and CDR2 is YYDKDF in the germline V gene (reference sequence). The CDR3 is made up of 14 amino acids. The CDR3 sequence: CATSRFSSTDTQYF. The DNA for the CDR3 is TGTGCCACCAGCAGATTCAGTAGCACAGATACGCAGTATTTT.

V usage is TRBV18 and J usage is TRBJ2-7; 8 bases align to TRBD2. The CDR3 extends over 18 amino acids. Trimming took 2 bases from V and 0 from J; bases not matched to a gene: 12. The germline V gene encodes CDR1 KGHSH and CDR2 LQKENI. DNA for the CDR3: TGTGCCAGCTCACCAGGTCCCCTGACTAGCGCGAGCTCCTACGAGCAGTACTTC. Protein sequence: CASSPGPLTSASSYEQYF.

The chain employs TRBV7-6 and TRBJ1-3, with D perhaps matching TRBD1 (5 bases). The length of the CDR3 is 14 residues. Trimming took 1 base from V and 4 from J, leaving 8 bases between them. Germline lookup yields CDR1 SGHVS and CDR2 FNYEAQ. Here the CDR3 reads CASSLGGPGNTIYF. In DNA form, the CDR3 reads TGTGCCAGCAGCTTAGGGGGCCCCGGAAACACCATATATTTT.

V and J are TRBV7-2 and TRBJ2-1, with TRBD2 matching 9 bases. V trimming: 5 bases; J trimming: 2 bases; junction bases outside the gene matches: 7. Germline CDR1 is SGHTA and CDR2 is FQGNSA. This CDR3 region has 16 residues. Written as DNA, the CDR3 is TGTGCCAGCAGCCTGCGGGGGGGCATCACCTACAATGAGCAGTTCTTC. Its protein product is CASSLRGGITYNEQFF. Drawing the rest from reference TRBV7-2 and TRBJ2-1, the complete variable domain is GAGVSQSPSNKVTEKGKDVELRCDPISGHTALYWYRQSLGQGLEFLIYFQGNSAPDKSGLPSDRFSAERTGGSVSTLTIQRTQQEDSAVYLCASSLRGGITYNEQFFGPGTRLTVL.

The chain joins TRBV7-2 to TRBJ2-1; 10 bases are a match to TRBD2. With V trimmed by 7 bases and J by 5 bases, 5 bases remained unmatched. This CDR3 contains 14 residues. Germline V gives CDR1 SGHTA, CDR2 FQGNSA. Here the CDR3 reads CASKPGTSDNEQFF. CDR3 nucleotides: TGTGCCAGCAAACCCGGGACTAGCGACAATGAGCAGTTCTTC.

The rearrangement joins TRBV2 to TRBJ1-2, with 10 bases matching TRBD1. The CDR3 is 12 amino acids. The V gene end was trimmed by 6 bases and the J gene end by 8 bases; junction bases not matched to a gene: 3. Germline-derived CDR1 and CDR2 are SNHLY and FYNNEI. The CDR3 DNA reads TGTGCCAGCAGGACAGGGGGCGCAGGCTACACCTTC. The encoded protein is CASRTGGAGYTF.